The 21 T cell receptor beta chains below were found in one sample sequenced in a study of T cell repertoires in cytomegalovirus infection. TCRdb re-called the reads with MiXCR, one entry per CDR3 protein. This sample carries around 230,000 distinct CDR3 sequences, approximately 38% of them seen once, and the ten largest clones take 59%. Their target antigens are unknown. Sequencing was performed on CD8+ T cells from cultured PBMCs, taken from culture after CMV antigen stimulation. Receptors were obtained from a human donor in good health (CMV status not recorded). Some clones in this sample may be carry-over from other donors' samples.

This clonotype was counted ten times or more. The gene calls are TRBV6-1 and TRBJ2-1; D is uncertain. The V end was cut by 11 bases, the J end by 5 bases, with 13 bases between. CDR1 MNHNS and CDR2 SASEGT come from the germline V gene. The CDR3 is 12 residues long. CDR3 in DNA: TGTGCCGGAGACTCTTGGAACAATGAGCAGTTCTTC. Its translation is CAGDSWNNEQFF.

The V and J genes are TRBV12-3 or TRBV12-4 and TRBJ1-3; D might be TRBD1 (5 bases). V was cut by 5 bases and J by 4 bases, with 15 bases left in between. This CDR3 contains 15 residues. CDR3: CASSLPGPYGNTIYF. CDR3 sequence (DNA): TGTGCCAGCAGTCTACCGGGACCCTACGGAAACACCATATATTTT.

This clonotype was counted ten times or more. The V gene is TRBV7-2, the J gene TRBJ2-7; D call uncertain. Germline V gene sequence: CDR1 SGHTA, CDR2 FQGNSA. Trimming took 5 bases from V and 5 from J, leaving 10 bases between them. The CDR3 length is 12 residues. CDR3 in amino acids: CASSHRPNEQYF. CDR3 bases: TGTGCCAGCAGCCATCGCCCCAACGAGCAGTACTTC.

The chain is built from TRBV7-6 and TRBJ1-5; D perhaps matches TRBD1 (5 bases). The CDR3 runs to 13 residues. Germline values: CDR1 SGHVS, CDR2 FNYEAQ. Deletions cut 5 bases from V and 6 bases from J, with 11 bases between. The CDR3 loop is CASSRGAGQPQHF. CDR3 coding DNA: TGTGCCAGCAGCAGAGGGGCGGGTCAGCCCCAGCATTTT.

In its sample, this clonotype was seen a few times. The rearrangement links TRBV11-2 to TRBJ2-3; 7 nucleotides line up with TRBD2. V trimming: 7 bases; J trimming: 4 bases; junction bases outside the gene matches: 23. CDR3 size: 19 residues. Germline CDR1 reads SGHAT; CDR2 reads FQNNGV. The DNA for the CDR3 is TGTGCCAGCACCCCAACGGCCGGCGTTGGGCGGGAGAGCGCAGATACGCAGTATTTT. This translates into CASTPTAGVGRESADTQYF.

The genes are TRBV6-1 and TRBJ2-7, with D maybe TRBD1 (6 bases). The germline gives CDR1 MNHNS, CDR2 SASEGT. The CDR3 totals 12 residues. Deletions cut 3 bases from V and 5 bases from J, with 8 bases between. The CDR3 nucleotides are TGTGCCAGCAGTGAGGGACAAAACGAGCAGTACTTC. Translating it yields CASSEGQNEQYF.

This clonotype was seen more than once but under ten times. CDR3 sequence (DNA): TGTGCCAGCAGTTTATGGGCCAGGGGCATTTCACCCCTCCACTTT. Translated: CASSLWARGISPLHF. The V call is TRBV27, the J call TRBJ1-6; D perhaps matches TRBD1 (6 bases). CDR3 length equals 15 residues. The ends were cut back, 1 base at V and 9 bases at J, with 13 bases in the middle. Germline loops: CDR1 MNHEY, CDR2 SMNVEV (reference sequence).

The chain carries TRBV7-9 and TRBJ1-1; D is unclear. CDR3 length: 12 residues. Germline V CDR1 and CDR2: SEHNR, FQNEAQ (reference sequence). V shed 5 bases and J shed 7 bases, with 11 bases lying between them. The CDR3 sequence is CASSPGGVEAFF. DNA of the CDR3: TGTGCCAGCAGCCCCGGTGGGGTTGAAGCTTTCTTT.

This clonotype has a count of ten or more. This chain uses TRBV7-8 with TRBJ2-2; weak D call: TRBD2 (7 bases). The CDR3 consists of 16 residues. The V gene's germline CDR1 is SGHVS and CDR2 FQNEAQ. V was clipped by 7 bases and J by 4 bases, with 19 bases between them. The CDR3 protein is CASTMGGASGTGELFF. Here the CDR3 DNA reads TGTGCCAGCACCATGGGGGGGGCGAGCGGCACCGGGGAGCTGTTTTTT.

The chain combines TRBV11-2 with TRBJ2-2, with a tentative D call TRBD2 (6 bases). V shed 7 bases and J shed 4 bases, with 22 bases lying between them. Germline V gives CDR1 SGHAT, CDR2 FQNNGV. This CDR3 has 17 residues. The CDR3 DNA reads TGTGCCAGCAACCCTGTTGGCGGGATCGGGAGCACCGGGGAGCTGTTTTTT. This gives the protein CASNPVGGIGSTGELFF.

There are a few counts of this clonotype. The chain links TRBV12-3 or TRBV12-4 to TRBJ1-2, with D maybe TRBD1 (6 bases). The V end was cut by 4 bases, the J end by 6 bases, with 21 bases between. The CDR3 extends over 16 amino acids. CDR3: CASSSQLDTGLHGYTF. The CDR3 DNA sequence: TGTGCCAGCAGTTCACAGCTCGACACAGGGTTACATGGCTACACCTTC.

In its sample, this clonotype was seen many times. V and J are TRBV7-6 and TRBJ2-2, with D possibly being TRBD1 or TRBD2 (5 bases each). With 5 bases removed from V and 7 bases from J, the gap between germline ends came to 23 bases. The CDR3 covers 17 residues. Germline loops: CDR1 SGHVS, CDR2 FNYEAQ. CDR3 sequence: CASSTLEFQGDVGELFF. For the CDR3, the DNA is TGTGCCAGCAGCACCCTCGAATTCCAGGGAGATGTCGGGGAGCTGTTTTTT.

There are a few counts of this clonotype. This chain links TRBV13 with TRBJ2-1; the match to TRBD2 covers 7 bases. CDR1 and CDR2 from the germline V gene are PRHDT and FYEKMQ (reference sequence). The CDR3 is 15 amino acids. V lost 4 bases and J lost 0; bases outside the gene matches: 3. The CDR3 here is CASSSGGSSYNEQFF. The CDR3 nucleotides read TGTGCCAGCAGCTCCGGGGGGAGCTCCTACAATGAGCAGTTCTTC. Using reference TRBV13 and TRBJ2-1 for the parts outside the CDR3, the full variable domain is AAGVIQSPRHLIKEKRETATLKCYPIPRHDTVYWYQQGPGQDPQFLISFYEKMQSDKGSIPDRFSAQQFSDYHSELNMSSLELGDSALYFCASSSGGSSYNEQFFGPGTRLTVL.

The chain joins TRBV7-3 to TRBJ1-1; D might be TRBD1 (5 bases). The germline V gene has CDR1 SGHTA and CDR2 FQGTGA. The CDR3 sequence is 15 residues long. Trimming cost V 9 bases and J 0 bases, with 17 bases left between them. The CDR3 DNA reads as TGTGCCAGGCCCCCGGGACGGACAATGAACACTGAAGCTTTCTTT. Its protein product is CARPPGRTMNTEAFF.

The chain carries TRBV10-3 and TRBJ2-7; no clear D. Germline loops: CDR1 ENHRY, CDR2 SYGVKD. V was trimmed by 4 bases and J by 6 bases, leaving 13 bases between them. The length of the CDR3 is 13 residues. The CDR3, as DNA: TGTGCCATCAGTGTGCCAGAGTCGATCGAGCAGTACTTC. It is translated as CAISVPESIEQYF.

This clonotype has only a few counts. The rearrangement links TRBV28 to TRBJ1-4, with D possibly being TRBD1 (6 bases). The CDR3 contains 16 residues. Trimming took off 3 bases at V and 5 bases at J, with 16 bases between the two ends. Germline CDR1 and CDR2: MDHEN and SYDVKM. As DNA, the CDR3 is TGTGCCAGCAGTTTTCCCCCACAGGGCGTAAATGAAAAACTGTTTTTT. Its protein product is CASSFPPQGVNEKLFF.

The chain links TRBV12-3 or TRBV12-4 to TRBJ2-5, with D possibly being TRBD1 (7 bases). V gave up 3 bases and J gave up 3 bases, with 14 bases separating them. The CDR3 runs to 15 residues. CDR3 coding DNA: TGTGCCAGCAGTTTTGATCAGGGGGGTGAAGAGACCCAGTACTTC. This codes for CASSFDQGGEETQYF.

In this sample, this clonotype turned up once. V gene TRBV6-2 or TRBV6-3 combines with J gene TRBJ2-5; no firm D call. Germline V gene sequence: CDR1 MNHEY, CDR2 SVGEGT. Trimming left V 5 bases short and J 5 bases short, with 15 bases between. The CDR3 has 14 amino acids. Written as DNA, the CDR3 is TGTGCCAGCAGTGAAGATGGGTTGCGTGAGACCCAGTACTTC. Residues: CASSEDGLRETQYF.

In this sample, this clonotype turned up a few times. The CDR3: CSVRGGADYEQYF. The DNA of the CDR3 is TGCAGCGTCCGAGGAGGGGCGGACTACGAGCAGTACTTC. The chain recombines TRBV29-1 with TRBJ2-7; a possible D gene is TRBD2 (6 bases). From germline, CDR1 is SQVTM and CDR2 ANQGSEA. Trimming left V 6 bases short and J 3 bases short, with 15 bases between. The CDR3 is made up of 13 amino acids.

This clonotype was found many times. This chain links TRBV11-2 with TRBJ2-5; 10 bases map to TRBD2. This CDR3 is built from 15 residues. Germline-derived CDR1 and CDR2 are SGHAT and FQNNGV. V was clipped by 4 bases and J by 5 bases; unmatched bases: 7. As DNA, the CDR3 is TGTGCCAGCAGCTCAGCTAGCGGGAGATGGGAGACCCAGTACTTC. Translating gives CASSSASGRWETQYF.

The gene calls are TRBV2 and TRBJ1-2; tentatively, D is TRBD1 (6 bases). Germline V gene sequence: CDR1 SNHLY, CDR2 FYNNEI. With 3 bases removed from V and 2 bases from J, the gap between germline ends came to 10 bases. The CDR3 extends over 14 amino acids. CDR3 protein: CASSDPGQNYGYTF. Written as DNA, the CDR3 is TGTGCCAGCAGTGACCCAGGACAGAACTATGGCTACACCTTC.